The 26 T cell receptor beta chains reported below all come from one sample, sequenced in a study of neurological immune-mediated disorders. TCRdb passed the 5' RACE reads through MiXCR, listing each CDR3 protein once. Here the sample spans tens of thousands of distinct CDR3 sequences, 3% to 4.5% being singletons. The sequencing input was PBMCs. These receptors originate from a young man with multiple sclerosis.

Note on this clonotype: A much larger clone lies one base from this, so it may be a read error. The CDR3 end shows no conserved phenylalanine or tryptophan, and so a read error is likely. CDR3 nucleotides: TGTGCCAGCAGCCGACAGGCTAGCACAGATACGCAGTATATT. Its protein is CASSRQASTDTQYI. This rearrangement joins TRBV7-2 to TRBJ2-3, with D possibly matching TRBD1 (6 bases). CDR1 is SGHTA, CDR2 FQGNSA, per germline. Trimming stripped 5 bases from V and 0 bases from J, with 9 bases between. The CDR3 is 14 residues long.

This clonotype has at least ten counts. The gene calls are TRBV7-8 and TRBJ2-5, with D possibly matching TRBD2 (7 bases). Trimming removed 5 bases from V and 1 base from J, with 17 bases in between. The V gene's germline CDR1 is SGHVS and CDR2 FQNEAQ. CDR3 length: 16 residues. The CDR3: CASSPKGGTVQETQYF. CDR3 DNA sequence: TGTGCCAGCAGCCCTAAGGGGGGGACCGTCCAAGAGACCCAGTACTTC.

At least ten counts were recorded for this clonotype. The CDR3 nucleotides read TGTGCCAGCAGCCAAGATCCTGACAGGGCTGGCTACACCTTC. Amino acid sequence: CASSQDPDRAGYTF. The chain uses TRBV3-1 and TRBJ1-2; 7 bases fit TRBD1. Germline CDR1 reads LGHDT; CDR2 reads YNNKEL (reference sequence). The CDR3 has 14 amino acids. J was trimmed by 7 bases and V by 0 bases; bases with no gene match: 5. Supplemented by reference TRBV3-1 and TRBJ1-2, the full variable domain reads DTAVSQTPKYLVTQMGNDKSIKCEQNLGHDTMYWYKQDSKKFLKIMFSYNNKELIINETVPNRFSPKSPDKAHLNLHINSLELGDSAVYFCASSQDPDRAGYTFGSGTRLTVV.

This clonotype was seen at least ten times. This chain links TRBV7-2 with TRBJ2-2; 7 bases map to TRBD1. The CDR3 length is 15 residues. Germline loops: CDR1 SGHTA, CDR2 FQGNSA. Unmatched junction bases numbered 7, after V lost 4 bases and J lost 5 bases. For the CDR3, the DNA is TGTGCCAGCAGCTCATTAACAGGGGTTACCGGGGAGCTGTTTTTT. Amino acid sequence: CASSSLTGVTGELFF.

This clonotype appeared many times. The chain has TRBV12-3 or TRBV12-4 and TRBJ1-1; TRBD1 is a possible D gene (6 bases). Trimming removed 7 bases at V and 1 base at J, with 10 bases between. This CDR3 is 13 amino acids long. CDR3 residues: CASTKGGNTEAFF. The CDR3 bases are TGTGCCAGCACCAAAGGGGGGAACACTGAAGCTTTCTTT.

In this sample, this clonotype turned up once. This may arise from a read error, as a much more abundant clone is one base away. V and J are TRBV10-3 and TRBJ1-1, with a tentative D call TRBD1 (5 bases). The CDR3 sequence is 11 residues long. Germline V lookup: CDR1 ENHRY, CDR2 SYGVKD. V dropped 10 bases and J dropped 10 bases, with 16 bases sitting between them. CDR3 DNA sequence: TGTGCCAGCACCACAGGCGTAGGAGCTTTCTTT. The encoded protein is CASTTGVGAFF.

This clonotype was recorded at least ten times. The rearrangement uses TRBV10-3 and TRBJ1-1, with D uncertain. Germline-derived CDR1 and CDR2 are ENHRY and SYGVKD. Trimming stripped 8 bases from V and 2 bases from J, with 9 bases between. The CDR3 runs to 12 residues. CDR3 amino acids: CAIGRPNTEAFF. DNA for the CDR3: TGTGCCATCGGACGGCCAAACACTGAAGCTTTCTTT.

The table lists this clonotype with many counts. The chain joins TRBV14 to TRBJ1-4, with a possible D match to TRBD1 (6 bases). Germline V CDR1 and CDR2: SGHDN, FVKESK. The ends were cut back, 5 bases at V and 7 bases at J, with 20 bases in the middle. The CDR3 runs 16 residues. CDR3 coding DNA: TGTGCCAGCAGCTACGGGACCAGGGGAAGGACTGAAAAACTGTTTTTT. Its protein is CASSYGTRGRTEKLFF.

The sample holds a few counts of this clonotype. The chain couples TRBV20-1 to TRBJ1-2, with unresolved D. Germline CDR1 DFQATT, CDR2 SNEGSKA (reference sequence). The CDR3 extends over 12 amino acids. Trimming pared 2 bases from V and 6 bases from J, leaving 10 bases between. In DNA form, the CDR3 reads TGCAGTGCTAGAACCCCCGGAGATGGCTACACCTTC. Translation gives CSARTPGDGYTF.

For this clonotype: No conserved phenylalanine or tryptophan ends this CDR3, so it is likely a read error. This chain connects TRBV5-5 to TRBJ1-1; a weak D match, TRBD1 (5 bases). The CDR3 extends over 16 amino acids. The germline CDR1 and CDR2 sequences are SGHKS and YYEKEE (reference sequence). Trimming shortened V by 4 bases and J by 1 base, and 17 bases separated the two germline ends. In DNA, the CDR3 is TGTGCCAGCAGCCCCACCCTTTGGGGGACGAACACTGAAGCTTTCAAT. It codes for CASSPTLWGTNTEAFN.

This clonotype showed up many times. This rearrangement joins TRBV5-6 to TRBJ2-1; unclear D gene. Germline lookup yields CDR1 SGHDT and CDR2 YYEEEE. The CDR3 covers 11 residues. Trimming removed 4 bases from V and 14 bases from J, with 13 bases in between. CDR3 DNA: TGTGCCAGCAGCCCCCCCGCCGCTAAGTTCTTC. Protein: CASSPPAAKFF.

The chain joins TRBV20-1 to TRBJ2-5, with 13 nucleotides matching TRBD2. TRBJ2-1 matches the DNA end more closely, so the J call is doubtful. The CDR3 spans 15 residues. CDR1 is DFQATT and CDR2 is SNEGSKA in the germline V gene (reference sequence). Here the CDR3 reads CSARELAGGHCEQFF. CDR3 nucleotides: TGCAGTGCTAGAGAACTAGCGGGGGGGCACTGTGAGCAGTTCTTC.

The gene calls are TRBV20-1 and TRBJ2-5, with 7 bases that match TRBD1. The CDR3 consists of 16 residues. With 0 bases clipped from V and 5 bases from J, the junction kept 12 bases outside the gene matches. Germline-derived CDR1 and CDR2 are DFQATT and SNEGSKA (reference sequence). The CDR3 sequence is CSARDFNRGVVETQYF. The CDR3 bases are TGCAGTGCTAGAGATTTTAACAGGGGAGTAGTGGAGACCCAGTACTTC.

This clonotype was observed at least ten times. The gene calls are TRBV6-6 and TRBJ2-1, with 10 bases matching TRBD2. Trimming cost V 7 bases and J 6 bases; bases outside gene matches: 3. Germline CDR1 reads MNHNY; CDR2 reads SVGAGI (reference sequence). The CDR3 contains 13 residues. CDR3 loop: CASNLAGANEQFF. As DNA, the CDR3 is TGTGCCAGCAATCTAGCGGGGGCCAATGAGCAGTTCTTC.

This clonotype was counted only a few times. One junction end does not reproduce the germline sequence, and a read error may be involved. The chain's CDR3 is CASSQDGDPSNQPQNF. The CDR3 region has the DNA TGTGCCAGCAGCCAAGATGGGGATCCAAGCAATCAGCCCCAGAATTTT. V usage is TRBV3-1 and J usage is TRBJ1-5; no firm D call. The length of the CDR3 is 16 residues. Germline V CDR1 and CDR2: LGHDT, YNNKEL (reference sequence).

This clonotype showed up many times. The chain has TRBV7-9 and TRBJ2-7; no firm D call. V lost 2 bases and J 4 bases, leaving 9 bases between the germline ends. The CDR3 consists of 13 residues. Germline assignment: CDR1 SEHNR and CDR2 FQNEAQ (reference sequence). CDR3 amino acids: CASSLLPQYEQYF. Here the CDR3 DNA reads TGTGCCAGCAGCTTACTGCCCCAATACGAGCAGTACTTC.

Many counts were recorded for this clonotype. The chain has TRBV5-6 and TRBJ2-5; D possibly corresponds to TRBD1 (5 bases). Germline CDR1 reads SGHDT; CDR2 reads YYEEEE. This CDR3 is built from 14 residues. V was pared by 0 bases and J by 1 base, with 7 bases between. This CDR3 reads CASSLGQIQETQYF. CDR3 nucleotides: TGTGCCAGCAGCTTGGGACAGATCCAAGAGACCCAGTACTTC.

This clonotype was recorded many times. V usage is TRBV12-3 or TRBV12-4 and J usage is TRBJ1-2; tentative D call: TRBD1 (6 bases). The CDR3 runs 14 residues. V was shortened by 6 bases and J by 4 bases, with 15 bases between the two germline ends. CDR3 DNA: TGTGCCAGCAGCCTCGCCCTGGACAGCTATGGCTACACCTTC. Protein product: CASSLALDSYGYTF.

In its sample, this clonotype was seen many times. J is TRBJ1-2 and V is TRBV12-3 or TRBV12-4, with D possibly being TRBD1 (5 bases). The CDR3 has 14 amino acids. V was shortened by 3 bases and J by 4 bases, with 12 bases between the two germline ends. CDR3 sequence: CASSFTGVSYGYTF. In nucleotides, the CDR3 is TGTGCCAGCAGTTTTACAGGCGTTTCCTATGGCTACACCTTC.

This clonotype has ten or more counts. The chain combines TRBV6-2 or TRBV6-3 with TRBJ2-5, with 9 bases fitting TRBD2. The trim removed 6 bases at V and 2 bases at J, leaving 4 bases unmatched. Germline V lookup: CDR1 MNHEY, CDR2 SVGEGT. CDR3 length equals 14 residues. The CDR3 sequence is CASSSAGGQETQYF. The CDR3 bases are TGTGCCAGCAGCTCAGCGGGGGGACAAGAGACCCAGTACTTC.

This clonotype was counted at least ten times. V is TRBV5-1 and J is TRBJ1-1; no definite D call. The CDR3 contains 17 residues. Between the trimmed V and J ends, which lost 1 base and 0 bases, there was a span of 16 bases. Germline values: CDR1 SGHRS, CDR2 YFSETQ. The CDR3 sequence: CASSLHTQGVMNTEAFF. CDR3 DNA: TGCGCCAGCAGCTTGCATACCCAAGGAGTTATGAACACTGAAGCTTTCTTT.

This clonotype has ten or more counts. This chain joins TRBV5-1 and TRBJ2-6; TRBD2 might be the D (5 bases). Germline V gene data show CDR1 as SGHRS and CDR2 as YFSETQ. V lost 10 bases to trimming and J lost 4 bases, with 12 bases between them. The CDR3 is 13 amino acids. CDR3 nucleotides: TGCGCCTCCAAGCGGTCCGGGGCCAACGTCCTGACTTTC. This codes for CASKRSGANVLTF. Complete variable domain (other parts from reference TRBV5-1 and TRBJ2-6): KAGVTQTPRYLIKTRGQQVTLSCSPISGHRSVSWYQQTPGQGLQFLFEYFSETQRNKGNFPGRFSGRQFSNSRSEMNVSTLELGDSALYLCASKRSGANVLTFGAGSRLTVL.

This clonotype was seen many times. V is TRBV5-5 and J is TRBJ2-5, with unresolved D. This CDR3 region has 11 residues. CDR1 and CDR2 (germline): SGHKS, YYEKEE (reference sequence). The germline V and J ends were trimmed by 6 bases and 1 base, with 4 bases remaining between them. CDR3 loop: CASTLQETQYF. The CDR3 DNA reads TGTGCCAGCACCCTCCAAGAGACCCAGTACTTC.

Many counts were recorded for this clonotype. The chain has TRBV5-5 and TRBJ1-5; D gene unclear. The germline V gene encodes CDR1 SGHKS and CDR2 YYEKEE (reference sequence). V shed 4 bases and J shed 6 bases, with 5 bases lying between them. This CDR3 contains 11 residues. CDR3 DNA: TGTGCCAGCAGCCTATTTCAGCCCCAGCATTTT. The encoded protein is CASSLFQPQHF.

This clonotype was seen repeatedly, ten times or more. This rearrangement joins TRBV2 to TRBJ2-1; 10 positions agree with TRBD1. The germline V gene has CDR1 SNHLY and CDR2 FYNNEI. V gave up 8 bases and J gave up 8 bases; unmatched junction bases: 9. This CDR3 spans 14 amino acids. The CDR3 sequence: CASVRQGAGDEQFF. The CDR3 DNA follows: TGTGCCAGCGTACGACAGGGGGCAGGGGATGAGCAGTTCTTC.

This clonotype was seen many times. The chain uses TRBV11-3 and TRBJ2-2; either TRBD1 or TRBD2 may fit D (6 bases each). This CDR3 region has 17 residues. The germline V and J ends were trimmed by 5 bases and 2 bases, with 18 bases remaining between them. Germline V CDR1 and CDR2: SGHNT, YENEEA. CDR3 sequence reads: CASSAAGGAFNTGELFF. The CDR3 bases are TGTGCCAGCAGCGCCGCCGGGGGCGCGTTCAACACCGGGGAGCTGTTTTTT.